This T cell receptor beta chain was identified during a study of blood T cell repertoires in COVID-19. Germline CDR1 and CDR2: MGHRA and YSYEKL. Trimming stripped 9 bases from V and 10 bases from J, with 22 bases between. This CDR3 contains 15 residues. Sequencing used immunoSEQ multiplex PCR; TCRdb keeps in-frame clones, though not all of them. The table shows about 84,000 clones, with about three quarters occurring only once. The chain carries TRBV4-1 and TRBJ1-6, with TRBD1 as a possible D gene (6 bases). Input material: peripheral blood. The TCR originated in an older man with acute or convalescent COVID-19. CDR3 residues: CASSPGPPQGSPLHF. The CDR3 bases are TGCGCCAGTTCACCGGGACCGCCGCAGGGGTCACCCCTCCACTTT.